This record concerns one T cell receptor beta chain sequence. This CDR3 region has 17 residues. V trimming: 1 base; J trimming: 0 bases; junction bases outside the gene matches: 8. CDR1 SGHVS and CDR2 FQNEAQ come from the germline V gene. These data are taken from a study of cytomegalovirus exposure and HLA in healthy donors. The protocol was immunoSEQ multiplex PCR, while the TCRdb copy is restricted to in-frame clones and leaves out a portion. The table includes over 200,000 clones, roughly 88% detected once. The V gene is TRBV7-8, the J gene TRBJ2-7, with 8 positions matching TRBD2. Sequencing input: PBMCs. This TCR derives from a woman in her twenties or thirties in good health and CMV-seronegative. CDR3 DNA sequence: TGTGCCAGCAGCTTAGATCCCCTAGCGGGTAACTCCTACGAGCAGTACTTC. Translation gives CASSLDPLAGNSYEQYF.